These T cell receptor beta chains were read from a single sample in a study of cytomegalovirus exposure and HLA in healthy donors. The protocol was immunoSEQ multiplex PCR, while the TCRdb copy is restricted to in-frame clones and leaves out a portion. This sample has 190,000 or so clones, with roughly 77% found just once. The material sequenced was PBMCs. These receptors all come from a male donor in good health and CMV-seropositive. Both conserved end residues are part of each CDR3. A D gene is named only where the DNA matches it firmly. Rows may omit the clone size; those that give it use once, few, many or a size class.

TRBV18	-	TRBJ1-5	TRBD1	TGTGCCAGCTCACGTGGACAGGGGGGGGATCAGCCCCAGCATTTT	CASSRGQGGDQPQHF
TRBV11-3	-	TRBJ2-1	-	TGTGCCAGCAGCCCCCGGGACACGGGTAGGAATGAGCAGTTCTTC	CASSPRDTGRNEQFF
TRBV5-1	few	TRBJ2-2	TRBD1	TGCGCCAGCAGCGGTACACAGGGGGGTACCGGGGAGCTGTTTTTT	CASSGTQGGTGELFF
TRBV28	-	TRBJ2-7	-	TGTGCCAGCTGTGGTGTGGGCGACAACTCCTACGAGCAGTACTTC	CASCGVGDNSYEQYF
TRBV5-1	-	TRBJ2-1	-	TGCGCCAGCAGCTTGACAACTAGTTACAATGAGCAGTTCTTC	CASSLTTSYNEQFF
TRBV5-6	-	TRBJ2-7	-	TGTGCCAGCAGCTTGGTAGGGAGTTTAGTAACCGAGCAGTACTTC	CASSLVGSLVTEQYF
TRBV16	-	TRBJ2-7	TRBD1	TGTGCCAGCAGCCAAATGTCGGGACAGGTCTACGAGCAGTACTTC	CASSQMSGQVYEQYF
TRBV6-5	-	TRBJ2-7	-	TGTGCCAGCAGTTACTCGGTCGGGGAGCAGTACTTC	CASSYSVGEQYF
TRBV13	-	TRBJ1-1	-	TGTGCCAGCAGCCGGGTGGGGGCTGGGACTGAAGCTTTCTTT	CASSRVGAGTEAFF
TRBV6-1	-	TRBJ2-3	TRBD2	TGTGCCTGCCTAGCGGGAGGCTTAGCGGATACGCAGTATTTT	CACLAGGLADTQYF